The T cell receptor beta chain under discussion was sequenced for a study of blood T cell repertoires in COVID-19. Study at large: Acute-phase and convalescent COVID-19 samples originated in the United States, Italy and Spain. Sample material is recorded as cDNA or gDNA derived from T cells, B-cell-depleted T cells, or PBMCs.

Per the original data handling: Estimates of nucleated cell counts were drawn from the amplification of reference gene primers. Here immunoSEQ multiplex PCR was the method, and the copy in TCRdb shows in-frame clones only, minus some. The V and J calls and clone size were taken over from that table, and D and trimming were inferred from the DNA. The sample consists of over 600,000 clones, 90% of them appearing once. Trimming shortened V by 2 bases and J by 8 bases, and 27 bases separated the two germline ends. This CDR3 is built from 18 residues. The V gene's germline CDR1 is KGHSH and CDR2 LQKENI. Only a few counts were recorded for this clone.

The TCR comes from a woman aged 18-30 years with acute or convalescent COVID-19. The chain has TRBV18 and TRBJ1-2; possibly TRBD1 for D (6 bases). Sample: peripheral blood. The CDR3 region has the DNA TGTGCCAGCTCACCAGTGGCAGGGGAAAGTCTGGTGTGGGGAGGCTACACCTTC. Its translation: CASSPVAGESLVWGGYTF.